Listed below are T cell receptor beta chains from one sample, sequenced in a study of cytomegalovirus exposure and HLA in healthy donors. Only in-frame clones appear in the TCRdb table, and some are missing; sequencing was by immunoSEQ multiplex PCR. The data show 120,000 or so clones, roughly four fifths seen once. The material sequenced was PBMCs. The receptors here all came from a male donor in good health and CMV-seropositive. CDR3s include the opening cysteine and the closing phenylalanine or tryptophan. A D gene is named only where the DNA matches it firmly. A clone size is listed for some rows: how often the clone was seen (once, few, many), or a class if it is expanded.

d_gene: TRBD2
j_gene: TRBJ2-1
abundance: NA
v_gene: TRBV11-3
CDR3aa: CASSFAGTSSYNEQFF
CDR3nt: TGTGCCAGCAGCTTTGCCGGGACTAGCTCCTACAATGAGCAGTTCTTC

d_gene: NA
j_gene: TRBJ1-2
abundance: NA
v_gene: TRBV7-2
CDR3aa: CASSFAQGNYGYTF
CDR3nt: TGTGCCAGCAGTTTTGCCCAGGGGAACTATGGCTACACCTTC

d_gene: NA
j_gene: TRBJ2-6
abundance: NA
v_gene: TRBV6-6
CDR3aa: CASSFPERVGANGLTF
CDR3nt: TGTGCCAGCAGCTTCCCAGAACGAGTTGGGGCCAACGGCCTGACTTTC

d_gene: TRBD1
j_gene: TRBJ1-1
abundance: NA
v_gene: TRBV7-9
CDR3aa: CASSALWDRATEAFF
CDR3nt: TGTGCCAGCAGCGCACTCTGGGACAGGGCCACTGAAGCTTTCTTT

d_gene: NA
j_gene: TRBJ2-7
abundance: NA
v_gene: TRBV4-3
CDR3aa: CASSQDENYEQYF
CDR3nt: TGCGCCAGCAGCCAAGATGAGAACTACGAGCAGTACTTC

d_gene: NA
j_gene: TRBJ2-1
abundance: NA
v_gene: TRBV7-2
CDR3aa: CASSTTYNEQFF
CDR3nt: TGTGCCAGCAGTACTACCTACAATGAGCAGTTCTTC

d_gene: TRBD1
j_gene: TRBJ1-1
abundance: few
v_gene: TRBV4-3
CDR3aa: CASSLGTGQTEAFF
CDR3nt: TGCGCCAGCAGCCTCGGGACAGGGCAAACTGAAGCTTTCTTT

d_gene: TRBD1
j_gene: TRBJ1-5
abundance: NA
v_gene: TRBV2
CDR3aa: CASNDRGTDQPQHF
CDR3nt: TGTGCCAGCAATGACAGGGGAACCGATCAGCCCCAGCATTTT

d_gene: TRBD1
j_gene: TRBJ2-1
abundance: few
v_gene: TRBV28
CDR3aa: CASSYGTGRYNEQFF
CDR3nt: TGTGCCAGCAGCTACGGGACAGGGCGCTACAATGAGCAGTTCTTC

d_gene: TRBD2
j_gene: TRBJ2-5
abundance: once
v_gene: TRBV29-1
CDR3aa: CSAHYRGGETQYF
CDR3nt: TGCAGCGCCCATTACCGGGGAGGGGAGACCCAGTACTTC

d_gene: NA
j_gene: TRBJ2-2
abundance: NA
v_gene: TRBV7-8
CDR3aa: CASSLMERPNTGELFF
CDR3nt: TGTGCCAGCAGCTTAATGGAGAGACCTAACACCGGGGAGCTGTTTTTT

d_gene: NA
j_gene: TRBJ1-1
abundance: NA
v_gene: TRBV7-3
CDR3aa: CASSSSGGAYTEAFF
CDR3nt: TGTGCCAGCAGCTCCTCGGGGGGGGCTTACACTGAAGCTTTCTTT

d_gene: TRBD1
j_gene: TRBJ2-2
abundance: NA
v_gene: TRBV4-2
CDR3aa: CASSPTGGGTLFF
CDR3nt: TGTGCCAGCAGTCCGACAGGGGGCGGGACGCTGTTTTTT

d_gene: TRBD2
j_gene: TRBJ2-1
abundance: NA
v_gene: TRBV5-1
CDR3aa: CASSSGGSSYNEQFF
CDR3nt: TGCGCCAGCAGCTCGGGGGGGAGCTCCTACAATGAGCAGTTCTTC

d_gene: TRBD2
j_gene: TRBJ2-3
abundance: NA
v_gene: TRBV5-1
CDR3aa: CASSFKREVADTQYF
CDR3nt: TGCGCCAGCAGCTTTAAGCGGGAGGTAGCAGATACGCAGTATTTT

d_gene: NA
j_gene: TRBJ2-1
abundance: NA
v_gene: TRBV7-9
CDR3aa: CASSPGTFPDGYNEQFF
CDR3nt: TGTGCCAGCAGCCCAGGGACTTTTCCCGATGGTTACAATGAGCAGTTCTTC

d_gene: NA
j_gene: TRBJ1-1
abundance: few
v_gene: TRBV18
CDR3aa: CASSPIGGVNTEAFF
CDR3nt: TGTGCCAGCTCACCTATCGGGGGGGTGAACACTGAAGCTTTCTTT

d_gene: NA
j_gene: TRBJ2-1
abundance: NA
v_gene: TRBV10-3
CDR3aa: CAITERRNFDNEQFF
CDR3nt: TGTGCCATTACTGAAAGGAGAAATTTTGACAATGAGCAGTTCTTC

d_gene: NA
j_gene: TRBJ2-3
abundance: NA
v_gene: TRBV19
CDR3aa: CASSIPPPRSTDTQYF
CDR3nt: TGTGCCAGTAGTATACCCCCCCCGCGGAGTACAGATACGCAGTATTTT

d_gene: TRBD1
j_gene: TRBJ2-3
abundance: few
v_gene: TRBV7-3
CDR3aa: CASSTPGQGAQYF
CDR3nt: TGTGCCAGCAGCACCCCGGGACAGGGGGCGCAGTATTTT

d_gene: TRBD2
j_gene: TRBJ2-2
abundance: NA
v_gene: TRBV30
CDR3aa: CAWSVRTSGRGELFF
CDR3nt: TGTGCCTGGAGTGTACGGACTAGCGGGAGGGGGGAGCTGTTTTTT

d_gene: TRBD1
j_gene: TRBJ1-1
abundance: once
v_gene: TRBV19
CDR3aa: CASSIVGTAPNEAFF
CDR3nt: TGTGCCAGTAGTATAGTGGGGACAGCGCCCAATGAAGCTTTCTTT

d_gene: TRBD2
j_gene: TRBJ2-3
abundance: NA
v_gene: TRBV4-2
CDR3aa: CASSQDLAGADTQYF
CDR3nt: TGTGCCAGCAGCCAAGATTTAGCGGGAGCAGATACGCAGTATTTT

d_gene: TRBD2
j_gene: TRBJ2-5
abundance: NA
v_gene: TRBV9
CDR3aa: CASALAGVRSETQYF
CDR3nt: TGTGCCTCGGCCTTAGCGGGAGTTCGGTCGGAGACCCAGTACTTC

d_gene: TRBD2
j_gene: TRBJ2-1
abundance: NA
v_gene: TRBV7-2
CDR3aa: CASSLELRGAGGEQFF
CDR3nt: TGTGCCAGCAGCTTAGAGCTGCGGGGGGCCGGAGGTGAGCAGTTCTTC

d_gene: NA
j_gene: TRBJ2-7
abundance: NA
v_gene: TRBV11-2
CDR3aa: CASSLDSSWGEAYEQYF
CDR3nt: TGTGCCAGCAGCTTAGATTCGAGTTGGGGGGAAGCCTACGAGCAGTACTTC

d_gene: NA
j_gene: TRBJ2-7
abundance: NA
v_gene: TRBV6-4
CDR3aa: CASSDEGRGSYEQYF
CDR3nt: TGTGCCAGCAGTGACGAAGGCAGGGGTTCCTACGAGCAGTACTTC

d_gene: TRBD1
j_gene: TRBJ1-2
abundance: NA
v_gene: TRBV7-9
CDR3aa: CASSLEGQALGGYTF
CDR3nt: TGTGCCAGCAGCTTGGAGGGACAGGCGCTCGGCGGCTACACCTTC

d_gene: TRBD2
j_gene: TRBJ2-5
abundance: NA
v_gene: TRBV7-7
CDR3aa: CASSSGTSGFAETQYF
CDR3nt: TGTGCTAGCAGCTCGGGGACTAGCGGGTTTGCAGAGACCCAGTACTTC

d_gene: NA
j_gene: TRBJ1-1
abundance: NA
v_gene: TRBV5-1
CDR3aa: CASSLAGNTEAFF
CDR3nt: TGCGCCAGCAGCTTAGCGGGGAACACTGAAGCTTTCTTT

d_gene: TRBD2
j_gene: TRBJ2-3
abundance: few
v_gene: TRBV28
CDR3aa: CASRGGLGRTDTQYF
CDR3nt: TGTGCCAGCAGGGGTGGACTAGGGCGGACAGATACGCAGTATTTT

d_gene: NA
j_gene: TRBJ2-3
abundance: NA
v_gene: TRBV9
CDR3aa: CASSVEPGEETDTQYF
CDR3nt: TGTGCCAGCAGCGTAGAGCCGGGGGAAGAGACAGATACGCAGTATTTT

d_gene: TRBD2
j_gene: TRBJ2-1
abundance: NA
v_gene: TRBV7-3
CDR3aa: CASSLSPPGVAGAYNEQFF
CDR3nt: TGTGCCAGCAGCTTAAGCCCTCCCGGGGTAGCGGGAGCTTACAATGAGCAGTTCTTC

d_gene: NA
j_gene: TRBJ1-6
abundance: once
v_gene: TRBV9
CDR3aa: CASSGGPPRNSPLHF
CDR3nt: TGTGCCAGCAGCGGGGGCCCCCCTCGAAATTCACCCCTCCACTTT

d_gene: TRBD1
j_gene: TRBJ2-7
abundance: NA
v_gene: TRBV11-1
CDR3aa: CASSLTGNLGEQYF
CDR3nt: TGTGCCAGCAGCTTGACAGGGAACTTGGGCGAGCAGTACTTC

d_gene: NA
j_gene: TRBJ2-3
abundance: NA
v_gene: TRBV6-5
CDR3aa: CASSYGEGDTQYF
CDR3nt: TGTGCCAGCAGTTACGGCGAGGGAGATACGCAGTATTTT

d_gene: NA
j_gene: TRBJ1-1
abundance: NA
v_gene: TRBV7-9
CDR3aa: CASTASGVTEAFF
CDR3nt: TGTGCCAGCACCGCCTCCGGGGTAACTGAAGCTTTCTTT

d_gene: NA
j_gene: TRBJ2-2
abundance: once
v_gene: TRBV9
CDR3aa: CASSVAGDPGELFF
CDR3nt: TGTGCCAGCAGCGTAGCCGGGGATCCCGGGGAGCTGTTTTTT

d_gene: NA
j_gene: TRBJ1-1
abundance: NA
v_gene: TRBV4-3
CDR3aa: CASSQGQDKAFF
CDR3nt: TGCGCCAGCAGCCAAGGACAGGATAAAGCTTTCTTT

d_gene: TRBD1
j_gene: TRBJ2-7
abundance: NA
v_gene: TRBV18
CDR3aa: CASSGTAAYEQYF
CDR3nt: TGTGCCAGCTCCGGGACAGCCGCCTACGAGCAGTACTTC

d_gene: TRBD1
j_gene: TRBJ2-5
abundance: NA
v_gene: TRBV28
CDR3aa: CASSFPTGRVETQYF
CDR3nt: TGTGCCAGCAGTTTCCCGACAGGGCGGGTGGAGACCCAGTACTTC

d_gene: TRBD2
j_gene: TRBJ2-1
abundance: NA
v_gene: TRBV6-5
CDR3aa: CASSPRLAGNNEQFF
CDR3nt: TGTGCCAGCAGTCCTAGACTAGCAGGGAACAATGAGCAGTTCTTC

d_gene: TRBD1
j_gene: TRBJ1-1
abundance: NA
v_gene: TRBV27
CDR3aa: CASSEATGVPAFF
CDR3nt: TGTGCCAGCAGTGAGGCGACAGGGGTGCCAGCTTTCTTT

d_gene: NA
j_gene: TRBJ2-1
abundance: few
v_gene: TRBV11-2
CDR3aa: CASSFYFNEQFF
CDR3nt: TGTGCCAGCAGCTTCTATTTCAATGAGCAGTTCTTC

d_gene: NA
j_gene: TRBJ2-2
abundance: NA
v_gene: TRBV14
CDR3aa: CASSQFTDISGRPVTGELFF
CDR3nt: TGTGCCAGCAGCCAGTTTACGGACATTTCAGGGAGGCCGGTCACCGGGGAGCTGTTTTTT

d_gene: TRBD1
j_gene: TRBJ2-7
abundance: NA
v_gene: TRBV7-9
CDR3aa: CASMPGGVIYEQYF
CDR3nt: TGTGCCAGCATGCCAGGGGGAGTGATCTACGAGCAGTACTTC

d_gene: TRBD1
j_gene: TRBJ2-3
abundance: NA
v_gene: TRBV7-8
CDR3aa: CASSIGTGADTQYF
CDR3nt: TGTGCCAGCAGCATCGGGACAGGAGCAGATACGCAGTATTTT

d_gene: NA
j_gene: TRBJ1-6
abundance: NA
v_gene: TRBV9
CDR3aa: CASSERVGGTLTPLHF
CDR3nt: TGTGCCAGCAGCGAACGAGTAGGGGGAACCCTTACCCCCCTCCACTTT

d_gene: TRBD2
j_gene: TRBJ2-5
abundance: NA
v_gene: TRBV9
CDR3aa: CASSKAGGSETQYF
CDR3nt: TGTGCCAGCAGTAAGGCGGGAGGCTCGGAGACCCAGTACTTC

d_gene: NA
j_gene: TRBJ2-3
abundance: NA
v_gene: TRBV27
CDR3aa: CASSLYRGSGADTQYF
CDR3nt: TGTGCCAGCAGTTTATATAGGGGGTCAGGGGCAGATACGCAGTATTTT

d_gene: NA
j_gene: TRBJ2-7
abundance: once
v_gene: TRBV28
CDR3aa: CASSLGPLSSYEQYF
CDR3nt: TGTGCCAGCAGTTTGGGCCCTCTGAGCTCCTACGAGCAGTACTTC

d_gene: TRBD1
j_gene: TRBJ1-1
abundance: NA
v_gene: TRBV6-5
CDR3aa: CASSYRQGALRAFF
CDR3nt: TGTGCCAGCAGTTACAGACAGGGGGCTTTGCGAGCTTTCTTT

d_gene: NA
j_gene: TRBJ1-4
abundance: NA
v_gene: TRBV28
CDR3aa: CASSSPGAEKLFF
CDR3nt: TGTGCCAGCAGTTCCCCTGGAGCTGAAAAACTGTTTTTT

d_gene: TRBD1
j_gene: TRBJ1-5
abundance: NA
v_gene: TRBV11-2
CDR3aa: CASSRGLTGTGGNQPQHF
CDR3nt: TGTGCCAGCAGCCGAGGTCTGACCGGGACAGGGGGCAATCAGCCCCAGCATTTT